The source of this TCR beta chain is a study of PD-L1 blockade in urothelial cancer. Looking at the study overall: Patients' histories included 0 to 3 prior chemotherapy regimens.

Profiled with immunoSEQ multiplex PCR; TCRdb holds only in-frame clones, not every one. In the table there are approximately 93,000 clones, around four fifths of which are singletons. Trimming at V came to 5 bases and at J to 1 base, leaving 2 bases not matched to a gene. The CDR3 is 15 residues long. Looked up from germline, CDR1 is LNHDA and CDR2 is SQIVND (reference sequence). Indicated time point: peripheral blood 6 weeks after treatment start. The patients' disease, urothelial carcinoma, was locally advanced or metastatic. This TCR was recovered from a man in his 70s with urothelial cancer. The sample in question was PBMCs, obtained around atezolizumab (anti-PD-L1) treatment. The gene calls are TRBV19 and TRBJ1-5; 10 nucleotides agree with TRBD1. The CDR3 DNA sequence: TGTGCCAGTAGTCGGACAGGGGGAAGCAATCAGCCCCAGCATTTT. This gives the protein CASSRTGGSNQPQHF. The full variable domain, completed using reference TRBV19 and TRBJ1-5, is DGGITQSPKYLFRKEGQNVTLSCEQNLNHDAMYWYRQDPGQGLRLIYYSQIVNDFQKGDIAEGYSVSREKKESFPLTVTSAQKNPTAFYLCASSRTGGSNQPQHFGDGTRLSIL.